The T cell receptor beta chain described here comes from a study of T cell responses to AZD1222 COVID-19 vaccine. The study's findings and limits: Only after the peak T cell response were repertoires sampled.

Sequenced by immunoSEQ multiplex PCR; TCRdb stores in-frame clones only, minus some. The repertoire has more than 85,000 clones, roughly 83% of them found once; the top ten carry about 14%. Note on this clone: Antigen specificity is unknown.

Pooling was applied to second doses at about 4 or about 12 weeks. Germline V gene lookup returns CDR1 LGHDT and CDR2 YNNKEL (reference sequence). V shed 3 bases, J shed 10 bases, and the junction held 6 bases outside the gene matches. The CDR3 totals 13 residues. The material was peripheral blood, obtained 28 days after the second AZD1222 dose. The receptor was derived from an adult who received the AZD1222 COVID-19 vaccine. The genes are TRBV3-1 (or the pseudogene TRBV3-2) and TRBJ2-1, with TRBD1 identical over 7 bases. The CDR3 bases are TGTGCCAGCAGCCATGTACAGGGGTCCGAGCAGTTCTTC. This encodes CASSHVQGSEQFF.